This entry concerns a single TCR beta chain. Its antigen is currently not known. The record has no base qualities; no much larger clone is one base away. The sample is drawn from a study of cytomegalovirus exposure and HLA in healthy donors (dated by TCRdb to the late 2010s). Study-level background: According to an earlier analysis of a few hundred of the donors, 150 million to 200 million T cells yielded 95 million to 140 million unique TCR beta sequences and 250 to 350 Gb of sequence data. Across approximately 400 genotyped donors of the cohort, an average of roughly 250,000 unique TCR beta nucleotide sequences per donor were sequenced, and roughly 17% of those sequences were non-productive. A separate validation cohort of about 110 different subjects was used in addition to the roughly 700-subject first cohort. Of the 398 genotyped donors, approximately 82% fell in the genetic ancestry cluster associated with self-reported Caucasian donors. The study profiled the T cell repertoires of 500 to 800 subjects by immunosequencing and related them to cytomegalovirus serostatus. The study was designed to test whether signatures of past pathogen exposure could be identified by cataloging public T cell receptors. Four or five DR-DQ haplotypes were treated as single units for association and clustering because of strong linkage in the cohort. An early release covering 500 to 750 HLA-typed donors comprised approximately 290 gigabases of sequencing data and approximately 85 million unique TCR sequences. In a later genetic analysis, genome-wide SNP genotypes for about 60% of the 666 donors were used, and that subset was treated as a discovery cohort. HLA typing included class I and class II loci at four-digit resolution. An earlier analysis of several hundred of the donors applied high-throughput TCR beta sequencing to assess whether each TCR beta V gene segment acted as functional or pseudogenic. The number of typed donors differed by locus: about 620-630 for A, B, C, DRB1 and DQB1; 500 to 550 for DQA1; fewer than 610 for DPA1; and around 470 for DPB1. High-throughput TCR immunosequencing, statistical association of individual TCRs with disease status, and machine learning were combined to predict cytomegalovirus infection status. A later analysis re-examined previously published TCR beta repertoires from hundreds of donors and added high-resolution HLA genotyping to investigate patterns of TCR occurrence. In the later analysis, no new phenotypic data were used to find candidate immune exposures; instead, reliance was placed on TCR beta sequences and their occurrence across donors. Alongside the repertoire data, information on donor age, sex, ethnicity and CMV serostatus was compiled. All discovery cohort repertoires had been generated using a single sequencing platform. Study-wide findings and limitations: The classifier was reported to diagnose cytomegalovirus status with high specificity and sensitivity in both the original cohort and the validation cohort. This cohort had only TCR beta chains sequenced, and the lack of alpha or paired-chain data limited which features could be detected. The presence/absence analyses assumed that sequencing depth was roughly uniform across donors, and that assumption may not be true. A cluster of highly shared sequence variants was judged likely to be a technical artifact of the sequencing pipeline. A few of the identified cytomegalovirus-associated TCR beta chains were confirmed in vitro to be specific for cytomegalovirus antigens. Because some donors lacked HLA typing at each locus, the association tests relied only on the typed subset. According to a later analysis, most CMV-associated TCR beta chains appeared to be HLA-restricted, and the HLA associations seemed to be driven largely by CMV exposure. A total of about 180 TCR beta chains were listed by the study as associated with cytomegalovirus. A later analysis associated 16,951 TCR beta sequences with specific HLA alleles at a false discovery rate of 0.05. Compared with equally common non-associated chains, HLA-associated TCR beta chains in a later analysis were more clonally expanded and had lower generation probabilities. Around 16 rarely observed V segments, including chromosome 9 orphons, were excluded from the earlier analysis of about 600 of the donors because counts were too low. In a later genetic analysis, a missense DCLRE1C variant was associated with V-gene and J-gene trimming of TCR beta chains, and the association was replicated in an independent cohort. The authors suggested that the approach could potentially be extended to other disease states and immunological phenotypes. A later genetic analysis reported fewer N-insertions in productive TCRs among donors in an Asian-associated ancestry cluster than the roughly 690-donor mean. A further reported finding was that TCR beta sequences accurately predicted the HLA-A and HLA-B alleles for most subjects in the first cohort. Immune exposure information for the cohort was limited to CMV serostatus. Broadly in line with IMGT annotations, most TCR beta V segments showed up in productive rearrangements about 90% or about 30% of the time in an earlier analysis of approximately 600 of the donors. According to a later analysis, parvovirus B19, influenza, CMV and Epstein-Barr virus appeared linked to several top co-occurrence clusters. Some IMGT-functional V segments, including TRBV6-2 and TRBV6-3, could not be told apart with the 87-base-pair reads, so those segments were excluded. Linkage disequilibrium might explain the correlated functional status among segregating V segments, but an unknown experimental factor could not be ruled out. Across donors, most TCR sequences were observed very rarely, whereas some public TCRs were present in many individuals. When HLA alleles, especially DR and DQ, strongly co-occurred, TCR associations were difficult to assign to individual alleles. In a later analysis, TCR association rates were found to vary across HLA loci, with the most associated TCRs seen for DRB1 alleles and the fewest for HLA-C alleles.

The cohort consisted of 650 to 850 healthy bone marrow donors. All cohort members were sampled while nominally healthy, although unrecorded immune exposures were likely present. The donor tested CMV seropositive, placing the donor among the 289 seropositive members of the cohort. Each donor provided a peripheral blood sample, and peripheral blood mononuclear cells were used for TCR beta sequencing. Genomic DNA was extracted from the blood cell samples with the Qiagen DNeasy Blood Extraction Kit. The germline V end is reduced by 0 bases and the J end by 8 bases; junction bases left unmatched: 6. For CDR1 and CDR2, the germline V gene lists KGHSH and LQKENI. The cysteine opens and the phenylalanine closes a CDR3 of 15 amino acids. Of the read, only the CDR3 DNA is kept; its 45 bases are in frame from base 1. To prepare the library, the immunoSEQ multiplex PCR assay was applied. For the multiplex PCR, a mixture combining 60 forward primers for TCR Vbeta segments and 13 reverse primers for TCR Jbeta segments was used. The CDR3 region of rearranged TCR beta genes was amplified from genomic DNA with a multiplex PCR assay. On the Illumina HiSeq System, the amplified TCR beta libraries were sequenced as 87-base-pair reads. Concerning the study's data processing: A later analysis tallied about 77 million unique TCR beta chains across the 550 to 850 repertoires, and about 10 million of those chains were shared by two or more donors. Raw reads were error-corrected and collapsed into unique sequences by a nearest-neighbor algorithm in which closely related sequences were merged to remove PCR and sequencing errors. CDR3 sequences were aligned to IMGT reference sequences to assign V, D and J gene segments. For a sequence to be retained, at least a six-nucleotide match to both a V gene segment and a J gene segment was required. Rearrangements were classified as productive when the CDR3 lacked stop codons and remained in frame with V and J, and all other rearrangements were classified as non-productive. CDR3 was defined by IMGT convention, running from the second conserved V-encoded cysteine to the conserved J-encoded phenylalanine. The earlier analysis of 500 to 750 of the donors excluded any sequence lacking an unambiguous match to a single V gene segment. In an earlier analysis of 587 of the donors, V segments were called functional above 56.7% productive rearrangements and were called segregating when the between-donor standard deviation exceeded 5%. A statistical classification framework was built for diagnosing cytomegalovirus status from the catalog of TCR beta chain sequences. A later analysis assigned V and J genes by comparing TCR nucleotide sequences with IMGT/GENE-DB human TR gene sequences. Using the TCRdist pipeline, a later analysis assigned CDR3 sequences along with most-parsimonious VDJ recombination scenarios. In a later analysis, each TCR beta chain was defined by its CDR3 amino acid sequence together with its V-gene family, and reads without a unique V-gene family were excluded. A later analysis removed 592 highly shared, low-generation-probability nucleotide sequences to deal with suspected cross-contamination and a sequencing artifact. In a later analysis, a clonal expansion index was calculated for each public chain from normalized within-repertoire ranks of inferred template counts. A later analysis computed generation probabilities with a VDJ recombination model fitted to out-of-frame rearrangements, and checked the results against IGoR. In a later analysis, TCR-TCR, TCR-HLA and TCR-CMV co-occurrence was scored with hypergeometric tests, and a repertoire-size bias correction was applied to TCR pairs. To estimate false discovery rates, a later analysis permuted the HLA or CMV assignments 20 times. In a later analysis, co-occurring TCRs were grouped using DBSCAN, with TCRdist sequence similarity added in when clustering inside HLA-allele-positive subsets. Repertoires with fewer than 30,000 or more than 120,000 public chains, plus five repertoires with anomalous nucleotide sharing, were excluded from co-occurrence clustering. TCRdb obtained this table from immuneACCESS and retained in-frame rearrangements with V and J assigned. These tables miss some clones; where compared with another copy, unresolved V genes account for less than half of the shortfall, and the remainder is unexplained. V and J calls plus clone size are reproduced from that table; the DNA served to infer D and trimming. For this sample the table gives around 190,000 clones, of which roughly 10% were detected only once. The top ten clonotypes cover approximately 1.5% of the sample.

Recombination linked TRBV18 to TRBJ2-1; 8 middle bases align to TRBD2. The source material was PBMCs. This sequence originates from a woman aged 30 to 39 in good health and CMV-seropositive. The encoded CDR3 is CASSPPWTGGDEQFF. DNA sequence: TGTGCCAGCTCACCACCGTGGACGGGAGGGGATGAGCAGTTCTTC. The CDR3 plus the reference TRBV18 and TRBJ2-1 genes for the other parts give the full variable domain: NAGVMQNPRHLVRRRGQEARLRCSPMKGHSHVYWYRQLPEEGLKFMVYLQKENIIDESGMPKERFSAEFPKEGPSILRIQQVVRGDSAAYFCASSPPWTGGDEQFFGPGTRLTVL.